The rows below give T cell receptor beta chains drawn from one sample of a study of early T cells in non-severe SARS-CoV-2 infection. TCRdb reprocessed the 5' RACE reads via MiXCR and lists one record per CDR3 protein. Of some 57,000 distinct CDR3 sequences listed, around 6% are singletons. Sequencing was performed on whole blood. The receptors were gathered from an adult who was a healthcare worker with PCR-confirmed SARS-CoV-2 infection or an uninfected control (not recorded which). Each CDR3 is given with its conserved first and last residue. A D gene is named only where the DNA matches it firmly. Only part of the rows carry a size: once, few, many, or a class if the clone is expanded.

size	J	V	D	CDR3	DNA
few	TRBJ1-4	TRBV19	TRBD1	CASRPGQGVGKLFF	TGTGCCAGTAGGCCGGGACAGGGTGTCGGAAAACTGTTTTTT
many	TRBJ2-3	TRBV28	TRBD2	CASSPGTSGMSTDTQYF	TGTGCCAGCAGTCCGGGGACTAGCGGGATGAGCACAGATACGCAGTATTTT
many	TRBJ2-1	TRBV9	-	CASSPPETDNEQFF	TGTGCCAGCAGCCCCCCCGAGACCGACAATGAGCAGTTCTTC
many	TRBJ1-4	TRBV20-1	-	CSARGGATNEKLFF	TGCAGTGCTAGAGGAGGGGCAACTAATGAAAAACTGTTTTTT
many	TRBJ2-7	TRBV5-4	-	CASSLPQGVEYEQYF	TGTGCCAGCAGCTTGCCCCAGGGTGTAGAGTACGAGCAGTACTTC
many	TRBJ1-2	TRBV7-2	-	CASSLVEPGRYTF	TGTGCCAGCAGCTTAGTTGAACCGGGACGCTACACCTTC
many	TRBJ1-1	TRBV7-9	-	CASSLFVTEAFF	TGTGCCAGCAGCTTATTCGTGACTGAAGCTTTCTTT
-	TRBJ1-5	TRBV28	TRBD1	CASSQGTGKRPQHF	TGTGCCAGCAGTCAAGGGACAGGAAAACGCCCCCAGCATTTT
few	TRBJ2-2	TRBV20-1	TRBD2	CSARTFGREGTGELFF	TGCAGTGCTAGAACTTTTGGGCGGGAGGGCACCGGGGAGCTGTTTTTT
many	TRBJ2-6	TRBV5-1	TRBD1	CASSSLRHRGFAGANVLTF	TGCGCCAGCAGCTCACTAAGGCACAGGGGGTTCGCTGGGGCCAACGTCCTGACTTTC
many	TRBJ2-7	TRBV18	-	CASSPGPNEQYF	TGTGCCAGCTCACCGGGCCCGAACGAGCAGTACTTC
many	TRBJ2-3	TRBV4-2	TRBD2	CASSQETSGTDTQYF	TGTGCCAGCAGCCAAGAGACTAGCGGCACAGATACGCAGTATTTT
medium-sized	TRBJ2-7	TRBV6-1	TRBD1	CASSEASGGPDEQYF	TGTGCCAGCAGTGAAGCGTCAGGGGGCCCAGACGAGCAGTACTTC
few	TRBJ1-1	TRBV5-1	TRBD1	CASSLVGWTGYSDTEAFF	TGCGCCAGCAGCTTGGTAGGCTGGACAGGGTATTCGGACACTGAAGCTTTCTTT
many	TRBJ2-5	TRBV12-3/TRBV12-4	-	CASRGWGAGETQYF	TGTGCCAGCAGGGGATGGGGGGCTGGGGAGACCCAGTACTTC
-	TRBJ1-1	TRBV29-1	TRBD1	CSAAGQGAAEAFF	TGCAGCGCCGCAGGACAGGGGGCCGCTGAAGCTTTCTTT
many	TRBJ1-1	TRBV6-5	-	CASREQGRYTEAFF	TGTGCCAGCAGGGAACAGGGCAGGTACACTGAAGCTTTCTTT
many	TRBJ1-3	TRBV18	-	CASSPMTNTIYF	TGTGCCAGCTCACCTATGACAAACACCATATATTTT
many	TRBJ2-3	TRBV20-1	-	CSARLSTDTQYF	TGCAGTGCTAGACTCTCCACAGATACGCAGTATTTT
few	TRBJ2-7	TRBV29-1	-	CSVKGTESRTTVEQYF	TGCAGCGTGAAGGGGACAGAAAGCCGGACTACGGTCGAGCAGTACTTC
many	TRBJ1-1	TRBV20-1	-	CSARQSGTEAFF	TGCAGTGCTAGACAGAGCGGAACCGAAGCTTTCTTT
-	TRBJ2-7	TRBV27	TRBD1	CASNPQGGYEQYF	TGTGCCAGCAACCCACAGGGGGGCTACGAGCAGTACTTC
few	TRBJ2-3	TRBV6-5	-	CASSYSGGSTDTQYF	TGTGCCAGCAGTTACTCGGGCGGGAGCACAGATACGCAGTATTTT
many	TRBJ1-2	TRBV7-9	-	CASSRPGTNYGYTF	TGTGCCAGCAGCCGTCCCGGGACCAACTATGGCTACACCTTC
-	TRBJ1-4	TRBV6-5	-	CASSYSGGGPEKLFF	TGTGCCAGCAGTTACTCTGGGGGGGGGCCTGAAAAACTGTTTTTT
many	TRBJ1-5	TRBV20-1	TRBD1	CSARGQGDNQPQHF	TGCAGTGCGCGGGGACAGGGGGACAATCAGCCCCAGCATTTT
many	TRBJ2-6	TRBV29-1	-	CSVEDLLSGANVLTF	TGCAGCGTTGAAGATCTCCTCTCTGGGGCCAACGTCCTGACTTTC
many	TRBJ2-1	TRBV12-3/TRBV12-4	TRBD2	CASTPIAGVHYNEQFF	TGTGCCAGCACCCCTATAGCGGGAGTACACTACAATGAGCAGTTCTTC
few	TRBJ2-1	TRBV12-3/TRBV12-4	TRBD2	CADAVAGTRGEQFF	TGTGCCGACGCCGTTGCCGGGACTAGGGGTGAGCAGTTCTTC
-	TRBJ2-5	TRBV11-2	TRBD2	CASSLWFSSGGAVETQYF	TGTGCCAGCAGCTTATGGTTTTCTAGCGGGGGGGCGGTAGAGACCCAGTACTTC
many	TRBJ2-5	TRBV6-2/TRBV6-3	-	CASSYGGAEETQYF	TGTGCCAGCAGTTACGGGGGGGCAGAGGAGACCCAGTACTTC
many	TRBJ2-1	TRBV19	-	CASSTGYNEQFF	TGTGCCAGTAGTACGGGCTACAATGAGCAGTTCTTC
many	TRBJ1-5	TRBV20-1	-	CSASEGLGNQPQHF	TGCAGTGCTAGTGAGGGATTGGGCAATCAGCCCCAGCATTTT
-	TRBJ2-3	TRBV10-2	-	CASSRDETQYF	TGCGCCAGCAGCAGGGACGAGACGCAGTATTTT
many	TRBJ1-2	TRBV13	-	CASSSNLQDGIDYTF	TGTGCCAGCAGCTCCAACCTCCAGGACGGCATTGACTACACCTTC
many	TRBJ2-7	TRBV12-3/TRBV12-4	-	CASSPSRVRYEQYF	TGTGCCAGCAGCCCAAGCCGGGTCCGCTACGAGCAGTACTTC
-	TRBJ1-2	TRBV5-5	-	CASSSLGPSSRGYTF	TGTGCCAGCAGCTCGCTGGGGCCGAGTTCGCGAGGCTACACCTTC
many	TRBJ1-5	TRBV7-2	-	CASSFVREQPQHF	TGTGCCAGCAGCTTTGTGCGAGAACAGCCCCAGCATTTT
-	TRBJ2-3	TRBV12-3/TRBV12-4	TRBD2	CASTPGLATDTQYF	TGTGCCAGCACCCCGGGACTAGCAACCGATACGCAGTATTTT
few	TRBJ1-2	TRBV27	TRBD1	CASSPSTGRYGYTF	TGTGCCAGCAGTCCCTCGACAGGGAGATATGGCTACACCTTC
few	TRBJ2-7	TRBV5-6	TRBD2	CASSFGRGFYEQYF	TGTGCCAGCAGCTTCGGGCGGGGGTTCTACGAGCAGTACTTC
many	TRBJ2-3	TRBV12-3/TRBV12-4	-	CASSGSSWTDTQYF	TGTGCCAGCAGCGGGTCCAGTTGGACAGATACGCAGTATTTT
many	TRBJ1-2	TRBV9	-	CASSVDTSYGYTF	TGTGCCAGCAGCGTCGACACTAGCTATGGCTACACCTTC
many	TRBJ1-5	TRBV6-5	-	CASSKAARSNQPQHF	TGTGCCAGCAGTAAGGCGGCTCGGAGCAATCAGCCCCAGCATTTT
many	TRBJ2-5	TRBV7-2	-	CASSRGVYQETQYF	TGTGCCAGCAGCCGCGGCGTGTACCAAGAGACCCAGTACTTC
many	TRBJ2-7	TRBV7-6	-	CASSAQADEQYF	TGTGCCAGCAGCGCCCAGGCGGACGAGCAGTACTTC
-	TRBJ2-6	TRBV6-1	TRBD1	CAGSRGQVSTGANVLTF	TGTGCCGGTTCAAGGGGACAGGTATCCACTGGGGCCAACGTCCTGACTTTC
many	TRBJ2-1	TRBV6-2/TRBV6-3	TRBD2	CASQRSLGTGRNNEQFF	TGTGCCAGCCAGCGTTCTTTAGGGACCGGGAGGAACAATGAGCAGTTCTTC
few	TRBJ1-1	TRBV20-1	-	CSARGTDQKGAFF	TGCAGTGCTAGAGGGACAGATCAAAAGGGAGCTTTCTTT
many	TRBJ1-1	TRBV29-1	-	CSVEPGAEQMNTEAFF	TGCAGCGTTGAACCGGGGGCCGAGCAAATGAACACTGAAGCTTTCTTT
-	TRBJ2-2	TRBV12-3/TRBV12-4	-	CASSSDVGGELFF	TGTGCCAGCAGCTCTGACGTGGGCGGGGAGCTGTTTTTT